The next 14 T cell receptor beta chains were all read from a single sample in a study of T cells in Graves' hyperthyroidism and ophthalmopathy. Researchers took RNA transcripts and amplified the TCR beta CDR3 regions from them. First-round RT-PCR with HTBI primers amplified the TCR CDR3 region. TCRdb redid the calling of the multiplex PCR reads with MiXCR, one entry per CDR3 protein. The table lists fewer than 750,000 distinct CDR3 sequences, roughly 14% of them singletons. Sequenced sample: blood. The receptor set was obtained from a woman between 45 and 65 years old with Graves' ophthalmopathy.

This chain joins TRBV19 and TRBJ1-5; 9 nucleotides align to TRBD1. Germline CDR1 is LNHDA and CDR2 is SQIVND (reference sequence). The length of the CDR3 is 16 residues. The V gene end was trimmed by 4 bases and the J gene end by 5 bases; junction bases not matched to a gene: 9. The CDR3 DNA reads TGTGCCAGTAGTAGTTCGGGACAGGGACGATATCAGCCCCAGCATTTT. Amino acids: CASSSSGQGRYQPQHF.

This clonotype showed up many times. CDR3 region: CAWSRHPGANVLTF. The CDR3 DNA is TGTGCCTGGAGTCGACACCCTGGGGCCAACGTCCTGACTTTC. The V and J genes are TRBV30 and TRBJ2-6; D not certain. CDR1 and CDR2 (germline): GTSNPN, SVGIG (reference sequence). With 2 bases removed from V and 2 bases from J, the gap between germline ends came to 7 bases. This CDR3 region has 14 residues.

The CDR3 protein is CASSLGRLTLDTQYF. DNA of the CDR3: TGTGCCAGCAGCTTAGGACGGTTAACTCTGGATACGCAGTATTTT. This rearrangement joins TRBV7-9 to TRBJ2-3; D is ambiguous. The germline V gene has CDR1 SEHNR and CDR2 FQNEAQ (reference sequence). The V gene lost 1 base and the J gene lost 6 bases, with 14 bases spanning the gap. The CDR3 is 15 amino acids.

This clonotype was detected ten times or more. V gene TRBV20-1 combines with J gene TRBJ2-5; 9 bases are shared with TRBD2. Trimming at V came to 3 bases and at J to 4 bases, leaving 6 bases not matched to a gene. Germline V gene sequence: CDR1 DFQATT, CDR2 SNEGSKA (reference sequence). The CDR3 runs 14 residues. The DNA of the CDR3 is TGCAGTGCTAGTGTGGCTAGCGGGACAGAGACCCAGTACTTC. Residues: CSASVASGTETQYF.

This clonotype has only a few counts. The V gene is TRBV20-1, the J gene TRBJ1-6, with 9 positions matching TRBD1. Looked up from germline, CDR1 is DFQATT and CDR2 is SNEGSKA (reference sequence). V gave up 0 bases and J gave up 6 bases; unmatched junction bases: 3. This CDR3 spans 15 amino acids. In DNA form, the CDR3 reads TGCAGTGCTAGAGATCTGGGACAGGGTAATTCACCCCTCCACTTT. Its protein is CSARDLGQGNSPLHF.

V gene TRBV25-1 combines with J gene TRBJ2-3; D perhaps matches TRBD2 (5 bases). This CDR3 is 14 amino acids long. The germline V and J ends were trimmed by 3 bases and 6 bases, with 13 bases remaining between them. Germline CDR1 MGHDK, CDR2 SYGVNS. CDR3 nucleotide sequence: TGTGCCAGCAGTGATGGACTGGCGGTTGATACGCAGTATTTT. Residues: CASSDGLAVDTQYF.

The sample holds a few counts of this clonotype. The V gene is TRBV4-3, the J gene TRBJ2-1; no definite D call. V was clipped by 0 bases and J by 4 bases, with 10 bases between them. CDR1 is LGHNA, CDR2 YSLEER, per germline. The CDR3 sequence is 15 residues long. For the CDR3, the DNA is TGCGCCAGCAGCCAAGAGACCCACTTGTACAATGAGCAGTTCTTC. It is translated as CASSQETHLYNEQFF.

This clonotype occurred a few times. Its ends do not fully match the called genes, so a read error is possible. V and J are TRBV5-6 and TRBJ2-3; D remains unclear. The CDR3 consists of 12 residues. The germline CDR1 and CDR2 sequences are SGHDT and YYEEEE. The chain's CDR3 is CASSSDWDTRYF. CDR3 DNA: TGTGCCAGCAGCTCCGACTGGGATACGCGGTATTTT.

The chain combines TRBV6-1 with TRBJ1-5; maybe TRBD1 (6 bases). CDR1 MNHNS and CDR2 SASEGT come from the germline V gene. The CDR3 consists of 14 residues. Between the trimmed V and J ends, which lost 7 bases and 3 bases, there was a span of 13 bases. CDR3 bases: TGTGCCAGCATCAAGGGGGGCTTCAATCAGCCCCAGCATTTT. Translation: CASIKGGFNQPQHF.

This clonotype showed up many times. The V gene is TRBV27, the J gene TRBJ2-1; D unresolved. The CDR3 has 12 amino acids. Deletions cut 5 bases from V and 7 bases from J, with 9 bases between. Germline CDR1 is MNHEY and CDR2 is SMNVEV (reference sequence). In DNA, the CDR3 is TGTGCCAGCAGTCCCGGTTGGAATGAGCAGTTCTTC. As protein: CASSPGWNEQFF.

This clonotype was observed many times. CDR3 nucleotides: TGCAGCGTTCGCCTGACAGGGGGCGAGCAGTACTTC. It translates to CSVRLTGGEQYF. J is TRBJ2-7 and V is TRBV29-1, with 9 bases lining up with TRBD1. Germline loops: CDR1 SQVTM, CDR2 ANQGSEA. Trimming took 5 bases from V and 6 from J; bases not matched to a gene: 5. The CDR3 sequence is 12 residues long.

This clonotype came up once. Germline and junction disagree at one end, which may indicate a read error. The chain joins TRBV6-1 to TRBJ1-5; TRBD1 is a possible D gene (6 bases). The CDR3 is made up of 15 amino acids. CDR1 is MNHNS and CDR2 is SASEGT in the germline V gene. The CDR3 DNA reads TGTGCCAGCCGTGAGAACAAACAGGGTCCTCAGCCCCAGCATTTT. Translation gives CASRENKQGPQPQHF.

The sample holds many counts of this clonotype. The chain employs TRBV7-2 and TRBJ1-1; D call uncertain. Trimming pared 1 base from V and 10 bases from J, leaving 10 bases between. CDR3 size: 12 residues. Germline CDR1 is SGHTA and CDR2 is FQGNSA. CDR3 in amino acids: CASSLVRLRAFF. The CDR3 bases are TGTGCCAGCAGCTTAGTTAGATTACGAGCTTTCTTT.

V usage is TRBV20-1 and J usage is TRBJ2-1; 13 bases map to TRBD2. Trimming removed 5 bases from V and 9 bases from J; junction bases left unmatched: 7. The CDR3 totals 14 residues. The germline CDR1 and CDR2 sequences are DFQATT and SNEGSKA (reference sequence). The CDR3 DNA follows: TGCAGTGCTGAGGGACTAGCGGGGTACGCTGAGCAGTTCTTC. It translates to CSAEGLAGYAEQFF.